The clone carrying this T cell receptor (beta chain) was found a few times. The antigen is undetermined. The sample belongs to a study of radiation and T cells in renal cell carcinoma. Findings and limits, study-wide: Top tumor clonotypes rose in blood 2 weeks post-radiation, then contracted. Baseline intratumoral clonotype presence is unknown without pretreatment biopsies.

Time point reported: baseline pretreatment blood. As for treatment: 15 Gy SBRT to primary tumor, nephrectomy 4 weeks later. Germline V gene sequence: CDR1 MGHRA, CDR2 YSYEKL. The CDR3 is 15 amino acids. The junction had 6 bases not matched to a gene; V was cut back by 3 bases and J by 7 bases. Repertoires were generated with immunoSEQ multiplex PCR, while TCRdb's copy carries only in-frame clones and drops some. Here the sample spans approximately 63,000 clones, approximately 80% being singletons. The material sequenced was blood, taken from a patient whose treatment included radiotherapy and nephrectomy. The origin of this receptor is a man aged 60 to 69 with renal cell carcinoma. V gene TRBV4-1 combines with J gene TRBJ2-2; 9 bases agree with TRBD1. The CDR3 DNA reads TGCGCCAGCAGCCAGGACAGGGGCGGTCACGGGGAGCTGTTTTTT. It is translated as CASSQDRGGHGELFF.